The 27 T cell receptor beta chains reported below all come from one sample, sequenced in a study of radiation and T cells in renal cell carcinoma. Produced via immunoSEQ multiplex PCR; TCRdb's table is partial and in-frame only. The sample has around 180,000 clones, approximately 90% seen once; the top ten hold roughly 12%. Indicated time point: blood 4 weeks post-SBRT, at nephrectomy. The sample's treatment: 15 Gy SBRT to primary tumor, nephrectomy 4 weeks later. Sequencing was performed on blood, taken from a patient whose treatment included radiotherapy and nephrectomy. The source of these receptors is a woman aged 50 to 60 with renal cell carcinoma.

The chain is built from TRBV7-2 and TRBJ1-5, with 11 positions matching TRBD1. V was pared by 4 bases and J by 5 bases, with 1 base of the junction left unmatched. This CDR3 has 14 amino acids. The germline CDR1 and CDR2 sequences are SGHTA and FQGNSA. CDR3 residues: CASSWGQGDQPQHF. CDR3 nucleotides: TGTGCCAGCAGCTGGGGACAGGGGGATCAGCCCCAGCATTTT. Supplemented by reference TRBV7-2 and TRBJ1-5, the full variable domain reads GAGVSQSPSNKVTEKGKDVELRCDPISGHTALYWYRQSLGQGLEFLIYFQGNSAPDKSGLPSDRFSAERTGGSVSTLTIQRTQQEDSAVYLCASSWGQGDQPQHFGDGTRLSIL.

The chain couples TRBV7-2 to TRBJ1-2; D might be TRBD1 (6 bases). This CDR3 contains 15 residues. Trimming removed 5 bases from V and 3 bases from J, with 16 bases in between. CDR1 and CDR2 from the germline V gene are SGHTA and FQGNSA. The CDR3 sequence: CASSPRGGQDYGYTF. CDR3 DNA: TGTGCCAGCAGCCCCCGGGGGGGGCAGGACTATGGCTACACCTTC.

This chain links TRBV30 with TRBJ2-7, with 7 bases aligning to TRBD1. CDR3 length: 13 amino acids. The germline gives CDR1 GTSNPN, CDR2 SVGIG (reference sequence). V lost 1 base and J lost 3; bases outside the gene matches: 3. The CDR3 DNA is TGTGCCTGGAGTGGGGGACAGCTCTACGAGCAGTACTTC. It yields the protein CAWSGGQLYEQYF.

This chain uses TRBV7-2 with TRBJ2-5; D gene unclear. The CDR3 sequence is 15 residues long. CDR1 is SGHTA, CDR2 FQGNSA, per germline. Trimming cost V 1 base and J 7 bases, with 16 bases left between them. The CDR3 loop is CASSLGSSRRGTQYF. The CDR3 DNA is TGTGCCAGCAGCTTAGGTTCCAGTCGTCGAGGGACCCAGTACTTC.

The gene calls are TRBV15 and TRBJ2-4, with D uncertain. Germline V CDR1 and CDR2: LNHNV, YYDKDF (reference sequence). Trimming took off 1 base at V and 0 bases at J, with 10 bases between the two ends. This CDR3 contains 16 residues. The CDR3 sequence: CATSRASIGAKNIQYF. The CDR3 region has the DNA TGTGCCACCAGCAGAGCCAGCATCGGAGCCAAAAACATTCAGTACTTC.

This rearrangement joins TRBV18 to TRBJ2-3, with D hard to call. The CDR3 extends over 13 amino acids. Germline V gene data show CDR1 as KGHSH and CDR2 as LQKENI. The germline V and J ends were trimmed by 6 bases and 6 bases, with 13 bases remaining between them. CDR3 sequence (DNA): TGTGCCAGCTCGACCGAGTCAGACGATACGCAGTATTTT. Translation: CASSTESDDTQYF.

This chain links TRBV6-1 with TRBJ1-2, with 7 nucleotides matching TRBD1. Germline V gene data show CDR1 as MNHNS and CDR2 as SASEGT. With 2 bases clipped from V and 8 bases from J, the junction kept 5 bases outside the gene matches. The CDR3 totals 13 residues. CDR3 loop: CASSEIQGEGYTF. CDR3 DNA: TGTGCCAGCAGTGAAATCCAGGGGGAAGGCTACACCTTC.

This chain joins TRBV9 and TRBJ2-7; D is uncertain. Looked up from germline, CDR1 is SGDLS and CDR2 is YYNGEE. The V end lost 1 base, the J end lost 3 bases, and 5 bases lay between the germline ends. The CDR3 contains 12 residues. The CDR3 sequence is CASSVSFYEQYF. CDR3 nucleotide sequence: TGTGCCAGCAGCGTAAGCTTCTACGAGCAGTACTTC.

The chain recombines TRBV19 with TRBJ2-5; D not resolved. V lost 10 bases and J lost 1, with 13 bases in between. CDR1 is LNHDA, CDR2 SQIVND, per germline (reference sequence). This CDR3 is built from 13 residues. The CDR3 spells CATAVRFQETQYF. In nucleotides, the CDR3 is TGTGCCACCGCCGTTAGGTTCCAAGAGACCCAGTACTTC. Full variable domain (rest looked up from reference TRBV19 and TRBJ2-5): DGGITQSPKYLFRKEGQNVTLSCEQNLNHDAMYWYRQDPGQGLRLIYYSQIVNDFQKGDIAEGYSVSREKKESFPLTVTSAQKNPTAFYLCATAVRFQETQYFGPGTRLLVL.

This clone occurred once. The chain carries TRBV2 and TRBJ2-7; no definite D call. V shed 6 bases and J shed 5 bases, with 8 bases lying between them. CDR1 is SNHLY and CDR2 is FYNNEI in the germline V gene. This CDR3 has 11 amino acids. Here the CDR3 DNA reads TGTGCCAGCAGGTGGATGGACGAGCAGTACTTC. Translating gives CASRWMDEQYF.

This chain uses TRBV4-2 with TRBJ2-7; TRBD2 matches at 14 bases. Looked up from germline, CDR1 is LGHNA and CDR2 is YNFKEQ. The V gene end was trimmed by 4 bases and the J gene end by 6 bases; junction bases not matched to a gene: 11. This CDR3 is built from 17 residues. This CDR3 is CASSLQTSGGASGEQYF. CDR3 in DNA: TGTGCCAGCAGCCTTCAGACTAGCGGGGGGGCCTCAGGCGAGCAGTACTTC.

The table lists this clone with a count of one. V is TRBV6-5 and J is TRBJ2-4; 10 nucleotides line up with TRBD1. The V gene end was trimmed by 8 bases and the J gene end by 12 bases; junction bases not matched to a gene: 10. This CDR3 is 13 amino acids long. Germline V CDR1 and CDR2: MNHEY, SVGAGI. CDR3 residues: CASWARQGASQYF. In DNA form, the CDR3 reads TGTGCCAGCTGGGCCCGACAGGGGGCTAGTCAGTACTTC.

The gene calls are TRBV2 and TRBJ1-2; D is possibly TRBD1 (6 bases). CDR1 and CDR2 from the germline V gene are SNHLY and FYNNEI. V lost 4 bases, J lost 6 bases, and 9 bases lay in between. This CDR3 is 12 amino acids long. The CDR3 is CASSGQANGYTF. The CDR3 DNA is TGTGCCAGCAGTGGACAGGCGAATGGCTACACCTTC.

The rearrangement uses TRBV5-1 and TRBJ1-2; D is unresolved. The ends were cut back, 4 bases at V and 4 bases at J, with 14 bases in the middle. CDR1 and CDR2 from the germline V gene are SGHRS and YFSETQ. This CDR3 region has 14 residues. CDR3 bases: TGCGCCAGCAGCCCCGGGGAGGTAGCCTATGGCTACACCTTC. This encodes CASSPGEVAYGYTF.

This chain joins TRBV6-1 and TRBJ2-7; D is ambiguous. V was pared by 3 bases and J by 1 base, with 19 bases between. Per the germline V gene, CDR1 is MNHNS and CDR2 is SASEGT. This CDR3 is 17 amino acids long. DNA of the CDR3: TGTGCCAGCAGTGAGGCCGGAGTTCAGGCGACATCCTACGAGCAGTACTTC. This gives the protein CASSEAGVQATSYEQYF.

The chain combines TRBV10-2 with TRBJ2-7, with 9 positions matching TRBD1. V lost 6 bases and J lost 2; bases outside the gene matches: 17. The germline V gene encodes CDR1 WSHSY and CDR2 SAAADI. The CDR3 contains 18 residues. CDR3 nucleotide sequence: TGCGCCAGCAGCTGGGGTACAGGGGGCTTTCGTACCCCCTACGAGCAGTACTTC. It codes for CASSWGTGGFRTPYEQYF.

The chain couples TRBV4-1 to TRBJ1-1, with D uncertain. This CDR3 spans 14 amino acids. Germline V gene data show CDR1 as MGHRA and CDR2 as YSYEKL. With 4 bases removed from V and 1 base from J, the gap between germline ends came to 10 bases. Written as DNA, the CDR3 is TGCGCCAGCAGCCCAACGACACAGAACACTGAAGCTTTCTTT. Translating it yields CASSPTTQNTEAFF.

J is TRBJ1-5 and V is TRBV19; TRBD1 is a possible D gene (5 bases). The V end lost 7 bases, the J end lost 3 bases, and 13 bases lay between the germline ends. Germline CDR1 reads LNHDA; CDR2 reads SQIVND (reference sequence). The CDR3 has 14 residues. In nucleotides, the CDR3 is TGTGCCAGTAAATTGTGGGGGGACAATCAGCCCCAGCATTTT. This sequence encodes CASKLWGDNQPQHF.

This chain links TRBV10-2 with TRBJ1-2; D might be TRBD1 (6 bases). CDR3 length equals 14 residues. Germline lookup yields CDR1 WSHSY and CDR2 SAAADI. Trimming shortened V by 7 bases and J by 9 bases, and 21 bases separated the two germline ends. CDR3 region: CASMPGVYGGRYTF. The CDR3, as DNA: TGCGCCAGCATGCCAGGGGTCTATGGAGGACGCTACACCTTC.

V and J are TRBV7-9 and TRBJ2-1; 8 bases fit TRBD1. Looked up from germline, CDR1 is SEHNR and CDR2 is FQNEAQ (reference sequence). V lost 2 bases and J lost 0; bases outside the gene matches: 9. The CDR3 has 18 residues. CDR3 nucleotide sequence: TGTGCCAGCAGCTTAAAGCGCCCCGGACAGGGCTCCTACAATGAGCAGTTCTTC. Translation: CASSLKRPGQGSYNEQFF.

V is TRBV29-1 and J is TRBJ1-1, with D maybe TRBD1 (5 bases). Germline assignment: CDR1 SQVTM and CDR2 ANQGSEA. The V end lost 7 bases, the J end lost 6 bases, and 21 bases lay between the germline ends. The CDR3 totals 14 residues. The CDR3 nucleotides are TGCAGCGGGGGGGACTTCTTAAAGGGCTCTGAAGCTTTCTTT. It codes for CSGGDFLKGSEAFF.

The V call is TRBV5-6, the J call TRBJ2-3; 10 positions match TRBD2. There are 13 residues in the CDR3. J gave up 8 bases and V 5 bases, and 5 bases lay outside the gene matches. Germline V CDR1 and CDR2: SGHDT, YYEEEE. The CDR3 loop reads CASSFERGGTQYF. CDR3 nucleotides: TGTGCCAGCAGTTTCGAGCGGGGGGGTACGCAGTATTTT. Filled out from reference TRBV5-6 and TRBJ2-3, the complete variable domain reads DAGVTQSPTHLIKTRGQQVTLRCSPKSGHDTVSWYQQALGQGPQFIFQYYEEEERQRGNFPDRFSGHQFPNYSSELNVNALLLGDSALYLCASSFERGGTQYFGPGTRLTVL.

The chain carries TRBV6-1 and TRBJ2-3; D is unclear. Trimming took off 3 bases at V and 6 bases at J, with 7 bases between the two ends. The length of the CDR3 is 12 residues. Germline CDR1 MNHNS, CDR2 SASEGT. The DNA for the CDR3 is TGTGCCAGCAGTGACTTGGGGGATACGCAGTATTTT. It translates to CASSDLGDTQYF.

This chain links TRBV4-2 with TRBJ2-1, with TRBD2 matching over 16 bases. CDR1 is LGHNA, CDR2 YNFKEQ, per germline. The CDR3 runs 17 residues. The V gene end was trimmed by 3 bases and the J gene end by 9 bases; junction bases not matched to a gene: 8. This CDR3 is CASSQGTSGGAPVEQFF. CDR3 coding DNA: TGTGCCAGCAGCCAGGGGACTAGCGGGGGGGCCCCGGTTGAGCAGTTCTTC.

The gene calls are TRBV10-1 and TRBJ2-3; the D gene is possibly TRBD1 (6 bases). In germline, CDR1 is WNHNN, CDR2 SYGVQD (reference sequence). The CDR3 sequence is 15 residues long. V lost 0 bases, J lost 2 bases, and 9 bases lay in between. The CDR3 DNA is TGCGCCAGCAGTGAGTCAGGGGGAGACACAGATACGCAGTATTTT. Amino acids: CASSESGGDTDTQYF.

V gene TRBV11-2 combines with J gene TRBJ2-2, with D uncertain. The CDR3 totals 16 residues. Trimming pared 2 bases from V and 4 bases from J, leaving 14 bases between. Germline V gene lookup returns CDR1 SGHAT and CDR2 FQNNGV. The CDR3 protein is CASSLFYAGATGELFF. The CDR3 DNA sequence: TGTGCCAGCAGCTTATTCTATGCCGGTGCCACCGGGGAGCTGTTTTTT.

Worth noting for this clone: The same CDR3 can be traced to other DNA sequences in this sample. The chain carries TRBV20-1 and TRBJ2-7; D unresolved. CDR1 is DFQATT and CDR2 is SNEGSKA in the germline V gene (reference sequence). This CDR3 has 11 amino acids. Trimming took 1 base from V and 5 from J, leaving 6 bases between them. CDR3 nucleotides: TGCAGTGCTAGAGGCGACAACGAGCAGTACTTC. It codes for CSARGDNEQYF.